Given below is one T cell receptor beta chain in context. Its antigen is still unknown. These data are taken from a study of cytomegalovirus exposure and HLA in healthy donors. Study-level background: Out of about 360 genotyped donors, about 81% belonged to the Caucasian-associated ancestry cluster. Regarding the study as a whole: Cytomegalovirus-associated status was assigned to roughly 160 TCR beta chains. When a later analysis compared HLA-associated TCR beta chains with equally common others, the HLA-associated chains turned out to be more clonally expanded and to have lower generation probabilities.

The study ran its PCR with 60 Vbeta and 13 Jbeta primers. Sequencing was performed with immunoSEQ multiplex PCR; in TCRdb, only in-frame clones are kept and a portion is missing. The sample records tens of thousands of clones, over 70% being singletons. The CDR3 covers 13 residues. Per the germline V gene, CDR1 is SGHRS and CDR2 is YFSETQ. V was clipped by 0 bases and J by 5 bases, with 8 bases between them. Material: PBMCs. The receptor comes from a girl aged 2-10 years in good health and CMV-seropositive. The chain employs TRBV5-1 and TRBJ2-5; unclear D gene. In DNA, the CDR3 is TGCGCCAGCAGCTTGGCAGGTCTGGAGACCCAGTACTTC. Translation gives CASSLAGLETQYF.